The 28 T cell receptor beta chains below come from one sample, sequenced in a study of cytomegalovirus exposure and HLA in healthy donors. Some clones are missing from TCRdb's copy, which holds only in-frame ones; the method was immunoSEQ multiplex PCR. The sample yields some 69,000 clones, under 96% seen once. The specimen was PBMCs. Every receptor here comes from a woman between 18 and 30 years old in good health and CMV-seropositive.

V is TRBV6-5 and J is TRBJ2-3; 12 nucleotides line up with TRBD1. From germline, CDR1 is MNHEY and CDR2 SVGAGI. The V and J ends lost 8 bases and 4 bases, in that order; junction bases with no gene match: 7. The CDR3 is made up of 15 amino acids. The CDR3 protein is CASQPGQGAADTQYF. CDR3 coding DNA: TGTGCCAGCCAGCCGGGACAGGGGGCGGCAGATACGCAGTATTTT.

The V and J genes are TRBV15 and TRBJ1-4; the D gene is possibly TRBD1 (6 bases). Germline CDR1 is LNHNV and CDR2 is YYDKDF (reference sequence). Trimming stripped 0 bases from V and 3 bases from J, with 14 bases between. This CDR3 comprises 17 residues. The CDR3 DNA follows: TGTGCCACCAGCAGAGATAACAGGGCCGGGGCTAATGAAAAACTGTTTTTT. Encoded protein: CATSRDNRAGANEKLFF.

The chain links TRBV4-3 to TRBJ2-5, with 10 bases fitting TRBD2. The CDR3 has 16 amino acids. J gave up 1 base and V 2 bases, and 4 bases lay outside the gene matches. Germline-derived CDR1 and CDR2 are LGHNA and YSLEER. CDR3 DNA sequence: TGCGCCAGCAGCCAACGACTAGCGGGCCTCCAAGAGACCCAGTACTTC. Translated, it gives CASSQRLAGLQETQYF.

This sequence joins TRBV5-6 and TRBJ1-2, with TRBD1 matching 7 bases. CDR3 length: 14 residues. V shed 5 bases, J shed 2 bases, and the junction held 6 bases outside the gene matches. Germline V lookup: CDR1 SGHDT, CDR2 YYEEEE. For the CDR3, the DNA is TGTGCCAGCAGTTCCGGGACAGAAAACTATGGCTACACCTTC. Residues: CASSSGTENYGYTF.

The chain is built from TRBV27 and TRBJ2-5, with TRBD2 matching over 7 bases. The CDR3 spans 15 residues. Germline-derived CDR1 and CDR2 are MNHEY and SMNVEV (reference sequence). V was clipped by 3 bases and J by 6 bases; unmatched bases: 10. For the CDR3, the DNA is TGTGCCAGCAGTTTGACGCGCGGGAGTCCGAAGACCCAGTACTTC. Its translation: CASSLTRGSPKTQYF.

The chain is built from TRBV5-6 and TRBJ1-1; no clear D. CDR3 size: 13 residues. The V gene's germline CDR1 is SGHDT and CDR2 YYEEEE. V was clipped by 4 bases and J by 1 base, with 8 bases between them. CDR3 sequence reads: CASSTDGNTEAFF. CDR3 DNA: TGTGCCAGCAGCACAGACGGGAACACTGAAGCTTTCTTT.

The chain is built from TRBV5-1 and TRBJ2-7, with 11 bases matching TRBD1. V shed 2 bases, J shed 6 bases, and the junction held 4 bases outside the gene matches. Germline V lookup: CDR1 SGHRS, CDR2 YFSETQ. CDR3 length equals 14 residues. The CDR3 loop is CASSFRGQGGEQYF. The CDR3 DNA reads TGCGCCAGCAGCTTCCGGGGACAGGGGGGCGAGCAGTACTTC.

The J gene is TRBJ2-2, the V gene TRBV30; no definite D call. The CDR3 loop spans 12 amino acids. The germline V gene encodes CDR1 GTSNPN and CDR2 SVGIG (reference sequence). V was cut by 1 base and J by 6 bases, with 6 bases left in between. In nucleotides, the CDR3 is TGTGCCTGGAGTGACTTCCCCGGGGAGCTGTTTTTT. This codes for CAWSDFPGELFF.

V gene TRBV15 combines with J gene TRBJ2-7, with D possibly TRBD1 on 6 matching bases. Trimming removed 1 base from V and 2 bases from J, with 12 bases in between. CDR3 length equals 15 residues. The germline V gene has CDR1 LNHNV and CDR2 YYDKDF (reference sequence). CDR3 sequence reads: CATSRGIGQPYEQYF. The DNA of the CDR3 is TGTGCCACCAGCAGAGGTATCGGACAGCCCTACGAGCAGTACTTC.

The CDR3 reads CASSLRVSNQPQHF. The CDR3 nucleotides are TGTGCCAGCAGCCTACGAGTGAGCAATCAGCCCCAGCATTTT. This chain uses TRBV6-5 with TRBJ1-5; no clear D. The germline gives CDR1 MNHEY, CDR2 SVGAGI. The CDR3 has 14 residues. V shed 6 bases and J shed 1 base, with 10 bases lying between them.

This chain uses TRBV7-8 with TRBJ2-1; D remains unclear. Trimming removed 3 bases at V and 8 bases at J, with 8 bases between. Per germline, CDR1 SGHVS and CDR2 FQNEAQ. This CDR3 comprises 12 residues. CDR3: CASSFYLDEQFF. The CDR3 DNA reads TGTGCCAGCAGCTTTTACTTGGATGAGCAGTTCTTC.

This chain connects TRBV29-1 to TRBJ1-3; a weak D match, TRBD1 (6 bases). V lost 6 bases to trimming and J lost 0 bases, with 9 bases between them. The CDR3 contains 13 residues. Germline lookup yields CDR1 SQVTM and CDR2 ANQGSEA. The CDR3 DNA follows: TGCAGCGTCGCACAGGGCTCTGGAAACACCATATATTTT. It encodes CSVAQGSGNTIYF.

The chain carries TRBV30 and TRBJ2-7, with D possibly being TRBD1 (6 bases). Trimming shortened V by 3 bases and J by 4 bases, and 19 bases separated the two germline ends. Per the germline V gene, CDR1 is GTSNPN and CDR2 is SVGIG (reference sequence). This CDR3 is built from 15 residues. CDR3 bases: TGTGCCTGGAGCCTGGCAACAGGGTTGGCGTACGAGCAGTACTTC. It codes for CAWSLATGLAYEQYF.

This sequence joins TRBV9 and TRBJ1-2; tentative D call: TRBD1 (5 bases). Trimming removed 0 bases at V and 7 bases at J, with 10 bases between. The CDR3 contains 13 residues. Germline V gene sequence: CDR1 SGDLS, CDR2 YYNGEE. This chain's CDR3 is CASSVVAGSGYTF. In DNA form, the CDR3 reads TGTGCCAGCAGCGTAGTGGCAGGGTCTGGCTACACCTTC.

This sequence joins TRBV9 and TRBJ2-2, with 8 bases that match TRBD1. The CDR3 is made up of 15 amino acids. With V trimmed by 0 bases and J by 4 bases, 2 bases remained unmatched. Germline CDR1 SGDLS, CDR2 YYNGEE. The CDR3 coding sequence is TGTGCCAGCAGCGTAGCACAGGGGGTCACCGGGGAGCTGTTTTTT. Translated: CASSVAQGVTGELFF.

The chain carries TRBV7-9 and TRBJ1-2, with D perhaps matching TRBD1 (5 bases). Deletions cut 2 bases from V and 6 bases from J, with 10 bases between. Germline assignment: CDR1 SEHNR and CDR2 FQNEAQ (reference sequence). CDR3 size: 13 residues. The CDR3 sequence is CASSLRQTDGYTF. The CDR3, as DNA: TGTGCCAGCAGCTTAAGACAGACCGATGGCTACACCTTC.

The V call is TRBV10-3, the J call TRBJ2-1; D call uncertain. Germline V gene sequence: CDR1 ENHRY, CDR2 SYGVKD. Trimming cost V 8 bases and J 5 bases, with 13 bases left between them. This CDR3 contains 13 residues. CDR3 amino acids: CAISYDIHNEQFF. The CDR3 nucleotides read TGTGCCATCTCTTACGACATACACAATGAGCAGTTCTTC.

In DNA, the CDR3 is TGTGCCAGCAGCTTCTTACAGAAGCAAGAGACCCAGTACTTC. Protein sequence: CASSFLQKQETQYF. This sequence joins TRBV5-4 and TRBJ2-5; D gene ambiguous. CDR3 length: 14 residues. CDR1 and CDR2 from the germline V gene are SGHNT and YYREEE (reference sequence). The V gene lost 2 bases and the J gene lost 2 bases, with 10 bases spanning the gap.

This clone was detected only once. This rearrangement joins TRBV5-1 to TRBJ2-1, with 10 bases identical to TRBD2. Germline V gene data show CDR1 as SGHRS and CDR2 as YFSETQ. The CDR3 runs 18 residues. The V and J ends lost 0 bases and 8 bases, in that order; junction bases with no gene match: 14. The CDR3 sequence is CASSLVTGLAGDVHEQFF. The CDR3 DNA reads as TGCGCCAGCAGCTTGGTGACGGGGCTAGCGGGAGATGTCCATGAGCAGTTCTTC.

On this clone: Other DNA sequences from this sample encode an identical CDR3 as well. This sequence joins TRBV4-2 and TRBJ2-5, with D uncertain. V lost 5 bases and J 2 bases, leaving 15 bases between the germline ends. CDR1 is LGHNA, CDR2 YNFKEQ, per germline. The CDR3 is made up of 15 amino acids. The DNA for the CDR3 is TGTGCCAGCAGCTCGGTTCAGACTGATCAAGAGACCCAGTACTTC. Protein product: CASSSVQTDQETQYF.

The V gene is TRBV5-1, the J gene TRBJ2-7; 7 bases match TRBD1. J gave up 3 bases and V 2 bases, and 5 bases lay outside the gene matches. This CDR3 spans 14 amino acids. The germline gives CDR1 SGHRS, CDR2 YFSETQ. CDR3 bases: TGCGCCAGCAGCTTTACCGGGACAGACTACGAGCAGTACTTC. This sequence encodes CASSFTGTDYEQYF. Looking up the rest from reference TRBV5-1 and TRBJ2-7 gives the full variable domain: KAGVTQTPRYLIKTRGQQVTLSCSPISGHRSVSWYQQTPGQGLQFLFEYFSETQRNKGNFPGRFSGRQFSNSRSEMNVSTLELGDSALYLCASSFTGTDYEQYFGPGTRLTVT.

The chain couples TRBV27 to TRBJ1-1; maybe TRBD1 (5 bases). Trimming pared 7 bases from V and 3 bases from J, leaving 15 bases between. Germline-derived CDR1 and CDR2 are MNHEY and SMNVEV (reference sequence). CDR3 length: 14 residues. The DNA of the CDR3 is TGTGCCAGCACTTCTAGGGGACTGTACACTGAAGCTTTCTTT. Amino acids: CASTSRGLYTEAFF.

The V and J genes are TRBV6-5 and TRBJ2-7; unclear D gene. Germline assignment: CDR1 MNHEY and CDR2 SVGAGI. Trimming removed 0 bases from V and 1 base from J, with 10 bases in between. CDR3 length: 15 residues. The CDR3 here is CASSYSGLPSYEQYF. The CDR3 bases are TGTGCCAGCAGTTACTCTGGCCTCCCTTCCTACGAGCAGTACTTC.

The genes are TRBV28 and TRBJ2-3, with a weak D call TRBD2 (6 bases). CDR3 length: 14 amino acids. The germline CDR1 and CDR2 sequences are MDHEN and SYDVKM. CDR3 loop: CATGTGSVVDTQYF. For the CDR3, the DNA is TGTGCGACCGGGACCGGGAGCGTGGTAGATACGCAGTATTTT. Full variable domain (missing parts from reference TRBV28 and TRBJ2-3): DVKVTQSSRYLVKRTGEKVFLECVQDMDHENMFWYRQDPGLGLRLIYFSYDVKMKEKGDIPEGYSVSREKKERFSLILESASTNQTSMYLCATGTGSVVDTQYFGPGTRLTVL.

The J gene is TRBJ2-7, the V gene TRBV7-9; possible D gene TRBD2, 6 bases. This CDR3 is 16 amino acids long. V lost 5 bases to trimming and J lost 5 bases, with 22 bases between them. Germline V gene lookup returns CDR1 SEHNR and CDR2 FQNEAQ (reference sequence). CDR3 residues: CASSEDYSRRRNEQYF. Here the CDR3 DNA reads TGTGCCAGCAGCGAGGACTATTCGAGAAGGCGAAACGAGCAGTACTTC.

This chain uses TRBV30 with TRBJ2-1; 10 nucleotides line up with TRBD2. The CDR3 spans 18 residues. V shed 4 bases, J shed 2 bases, and the junction held 14 bases outside the gene matches. Germline-derived CDR1 and CDR2 are GTSNPN and SVGIG (reference sequence). DNA of the CDR3: TGTGCCTGGACCCAAACGGGGCTAGCGGGAGCGCCCTACAATGAGCAGTTCTTC. Its protein is CAWTQTGLAGAPYNEQFF.

The chain couples TRBV4-2 to TRBJ2-7, with 7 bases matching TRBD1. Germline-derived CDR1 and CDR2 are LGHNA and YNFKEQ. CDR3 length: 14 amino acids. With V trimmed by 4 bases and J by 5 bases, 8 bases remained unmatched. Written as DNA, the CDR3 is TGTGCCAGCAGCCTTCCCGACAGGGAGCACGAGCAGTACTTC. Amino acids: CASSLPDREHEQYF.

This rearrangement joins TRBV7-2 to TRBJ2-6, with D tentatively TRBD1 (5 bases). The CDR3 covers 16 residues. Germline CDR1 SGHTA, CDR2 FQGNSA. Trimming took off 2 bases at V and 2 bases at J, with 10 bases between the two ends. CDR3 amino acids: CASSLQGQTGANVLTF. The CDR3 coding sequence is TGTGCCAGCAGCTTACAGGGCCAGACTGGGGCCAACGTCCTGACTTTC.